These 2 T cell receptor beta chains originate from one sample sequenced in a study of shared clonotypes between healthy human individuals (dated by TCRdb to about 2020). For the CD8 naive samples, CD45RO-negative cells were positively selected for CCR7, yielding a CD45RA+CCR7+ population from which TemRA cells were excluded. The library was generated by the immunoSEQ multiplex PCR assay. Held by TCRdb, this immuneACCESS table contains in-frame sequences only and omits some clones. Under half of the omission traces to an unresolved V gene where checked; the cause of the rest is unknown. Recorded for this sample are around 1,900,000 clones; roughly 95% of them occurred a single time. Together, the top ten hold about 1.7% of the sample. The sequencing sample was made of naive CD8+ T cells from PBMCs. The cell subset or site label corresponds to: CD45RA+CCR7+. The receptors derive from a young man in good health. Some clones in this sample may be carry-over from other donors' samples.

The V gene is TRBV7-9, the J gene TRBJ1-1, with 12 nucleotides matching TRBD1. Losses at the gene ends were 5 bases for V and 3 bases for J; bases not matched to a gene: 4. CDR1 SEHNR and CDR2 FQNEAQ come from the germline V gene (reference sequence). The CDR3 sequence is 15 residues long. CDR3: CASSRDRGRDTEAFF. CDR3 sequence (DNA): TGTGCCAGCAGCCGGGACAGGGGGCGCGACACTGAAGCTTTCTTT.

The rearrangement joins TRBV5-4 to TRBJ1-4; the D is unclear. Germline V lookup: CDR1 SGHNT, CDR2 YYREEE (reference sequence). This CDR3 is built from 15 residues. The V end lost 4 bases, the J end lost 8 bases, and 18 bases lay between the germline ends. The CDR3 loop reads CASSEDGDVGEKLFF. The CDR3 region has the DNA TGTGCCAGCAGCGAAGACGGCGACGTTGGCGAAAAACTGTTTTTT.